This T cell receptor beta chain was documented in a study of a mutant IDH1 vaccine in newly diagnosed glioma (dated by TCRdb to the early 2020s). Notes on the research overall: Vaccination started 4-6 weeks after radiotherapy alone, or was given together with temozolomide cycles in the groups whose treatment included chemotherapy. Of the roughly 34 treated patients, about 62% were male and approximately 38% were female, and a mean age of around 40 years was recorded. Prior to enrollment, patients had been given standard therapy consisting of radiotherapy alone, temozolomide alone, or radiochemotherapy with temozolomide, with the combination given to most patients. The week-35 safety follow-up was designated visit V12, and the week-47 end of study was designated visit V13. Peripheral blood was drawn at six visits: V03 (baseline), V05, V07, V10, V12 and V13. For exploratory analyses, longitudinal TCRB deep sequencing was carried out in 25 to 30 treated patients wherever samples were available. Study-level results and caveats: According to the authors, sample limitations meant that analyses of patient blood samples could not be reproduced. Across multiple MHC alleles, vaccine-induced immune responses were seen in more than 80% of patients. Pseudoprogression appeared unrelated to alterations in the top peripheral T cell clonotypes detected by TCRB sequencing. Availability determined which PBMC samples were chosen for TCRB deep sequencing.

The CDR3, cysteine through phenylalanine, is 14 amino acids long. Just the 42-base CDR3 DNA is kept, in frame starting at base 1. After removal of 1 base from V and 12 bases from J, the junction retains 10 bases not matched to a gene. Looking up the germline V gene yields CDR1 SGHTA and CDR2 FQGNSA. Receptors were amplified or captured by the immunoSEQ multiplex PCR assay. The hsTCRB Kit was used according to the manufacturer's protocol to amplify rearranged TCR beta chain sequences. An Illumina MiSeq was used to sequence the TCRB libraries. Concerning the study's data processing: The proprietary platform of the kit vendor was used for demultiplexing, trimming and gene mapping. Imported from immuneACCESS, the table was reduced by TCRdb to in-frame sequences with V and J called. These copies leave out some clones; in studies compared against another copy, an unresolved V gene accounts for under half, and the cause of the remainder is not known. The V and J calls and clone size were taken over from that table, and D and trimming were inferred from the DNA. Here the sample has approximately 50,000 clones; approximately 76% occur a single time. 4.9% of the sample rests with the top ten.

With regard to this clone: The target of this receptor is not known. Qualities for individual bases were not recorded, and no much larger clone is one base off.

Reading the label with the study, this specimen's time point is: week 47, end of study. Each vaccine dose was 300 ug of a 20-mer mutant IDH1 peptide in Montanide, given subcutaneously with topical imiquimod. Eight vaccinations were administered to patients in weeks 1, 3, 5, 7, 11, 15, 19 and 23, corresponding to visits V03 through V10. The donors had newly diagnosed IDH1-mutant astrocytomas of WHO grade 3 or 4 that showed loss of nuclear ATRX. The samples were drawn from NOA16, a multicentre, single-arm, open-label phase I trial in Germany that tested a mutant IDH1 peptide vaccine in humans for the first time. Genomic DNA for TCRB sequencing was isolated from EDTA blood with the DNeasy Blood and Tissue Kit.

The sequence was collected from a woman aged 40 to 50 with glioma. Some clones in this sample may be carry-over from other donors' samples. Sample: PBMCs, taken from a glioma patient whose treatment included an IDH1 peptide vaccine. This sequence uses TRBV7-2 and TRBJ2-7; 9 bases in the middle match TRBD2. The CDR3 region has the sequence CASSLELAGPWRYF. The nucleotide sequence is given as TGTGCCAGCAGCTTAGAGCTAGCGGGACCATGGCGGTACTTC.